This passage covers 18 T cell receptor beta chains from one sample sequenced in a study of cytomegalovirus exposure and HLA in healthy donors. The PCR made use of 60 Vbeta and 13 Jbeta primers. Assay used: immunoSEQ multiplex PCR; TCRdb lists only in-frame clones, some missing. This sample's table has 100,000 to 150,000 clones. Sequenced material: PBMCs. These receptors all stem from a woman between 40 and 50 years old in good health and CMV-seropositive.

The chain has TRBV6-5 and TRBJ2-7, with TRBD2 identical over 8 bases. Germline values: CDR1 MNHEY, CDR2 SVGAGI. The CDR3 is 15 residues long. J gave up 0 bases and V 6 bases, and 7 bases lay outside the gene matches. CDR3 residues: CASRSLAASSYEQYF. In DNA, the CDR3 is TGTGCCAGCAGGTCACTAGCGGCTAGCTCCTACGAGCAGTACTTC.

This chain links TRBV6-5 with TRBJ1-2; possible D gene TRBD1, 5 bases. V was trimmed by 7 bases and J by 6 bases, leaving 18 bases between them. Per germline, CDR1 MNHEY and CDR2 SVGAGI. The CDR3 has 14 residues. CDR3 DNA: TGTGCCAGCACCCTTCTCGGGCAGGGAAATGGCTACACCTTC. It specifies CASTLLGQGNGYTF.

The CDR3, as DNA: TGTGCCAGCAGTTTACAGGTGGGATGGGGCGCAGATACGCAGTATTTT. Translated, it gives CASSLQVGWGADTQYF. This rearrangement joins TRBV28 to TRBJ2-3; D is possibly TRBD1 (5 bases). The CDR3 loop spans 16 amino acids. Germline CDR1 reads MDHEN; CDR2 reads SYDVKM. Trimming stripped 2 bases from V and 4 bases from J, with 16 bases between. The whole variable domain, remainder taken from reference TRBV28 and TRBJ2-3, is DVKVTQSSRYLVKRTGEKVFLECVQDMDHENMFWYRQDPGLGLRLIYFSYDVKMKEKGDIPEGYSVSREKKERFSLILESASTNQTSMYLCASSLQVGWGADTQYFGPGTRLTVL.

The chain employs TRBV28 and TRBJ2-2; 8 bases match TRBD2. V gave up 5 bases and J gave up 0 bases; unmatched junction bases: 11. This CDR3 is built from 18 residues. CDR1 is MDHEN and CDR2 is SYDVKM in the germline V gene. The CDR3: CASSTKKREWANTGELFF. The CDR3 region has the DNA TGTGCCAGCAGTACAAAAAAGCGGGAGTGGGCGAACACCGGGGAGCTGTTTTTT.

The genes are TRBV6-1 and TRBJ2-7; 9 positions agree with TRBD1. CDR1 and CDR2 from the germline V gene are MNHNS and SASEGT. CDR3 length equals 14 residues. V gave up 5 bases and J gave up 3 bases; unmatched junction bases: 5. The CDR3 here is CASSPRTGDYEQYF. The CDR3 bases are TGTGCCAGCAGTCCTCGGACAGGGGACTACGAGCAGTACTTC.

The chain joins TRBV19 to TRBJ2-1; TRBD2 is a possible D gene (6 bases). The V gene lost 5 bases and the J gene lost 7 bases, with 12 bases spanning the gap. The CDR3 contains 13 residues. Germline V gives CDR1 LNHDA, CDR2 SQIVND (reference sequence). CDR3 nucleotide sequence: TGTGCCAGTAGTGGGCGGAGCGGGAATGAGCAGTTCTTC. Translating gives CASSGRSGNEQFF.

V is TRBV6-4 and J is TRBJ2-3, with TRBD2 identical over 14 bases. Per the germline V gene, CDR1 is MRHNA and CDR2 is SNTAGT. Trimming took 5 bases from V and 2 from J; bases not matched to a gene: 15. The CDR3 length is 20 residues. The DNA of the CDR3 is TGTGCCAGCAGTCGCTCCGGACTAGCGGGAGGAGACACACACACAGATACGCAGTATTTT. This codes for CASSRSGLAGGDTHTDTQYF.

With respect to this clone: The identical CDR3 is also encoded by other nucleotide sequences in the sample. The chain carries TRBV7-2 and TRBJ2-7; unclear D gene. The V gene's germline CDR1 is SGHTA and CDR2 FQGNSA. There are 12 residues in the CDR3. The V end lost 5 bases, the J end lost 3 bases, and 8 bases lay between the germline ends. The CDR3 loop is CASSLTYYEQYF. The DNA of the CDR3 is TGTGCCAGCAGCCTCACCTACTACGAGCAGTACTTC.

As DNA, the CDR3 is TGTGCCAGCAGCTTAGAAGGCAGGGTAAATCAGCCCCAGCATTTT. Translating it yields CASSLEGRVNQPQHF. The chain combines TRBV11-2 with TRBJ1-5; the D gene is possibly TRBD1 (5 bases). V was shortened by 0 bases and J by 4 bases, with 10 bases between the two germline ends. CDR1 is SGHAT and CDR2 is FQNNGV in the germline V gene. The CDR3 covers 15 residues.

The V call is TRBV5-5, the J call TRBJ2-1; 7 bases are a match to TRBD2. V gave up 2 bases and J gave up 7 bases; unmatched junction bases: 3. CDR3 length equals 13 residues. Looked up from germline, CDR1 is SGHKS and CDR2 is YYEKEE (reference sequence). This CDR3 is CASSLAGPNEQFF. Here the CDR3 DNA reads TGTGCCAGCAGCTTAGCGGGACCGAATGAGCAGTTCTTC.

The CDR3 reads CASSFRVGGYTF. The CDR3 nucleotides read TGTGCCAGCAGCTTCAGGGTTGGAGGCTACACCTTC. V and J are TRBV7-2 and TRBJ1-2; TRBD1 might be the D (5 bases). The germline V and J ends were trimmed by 3 bases and 8 bases, with 10 bases remaining between them. This CDR3 has 12 residues. Germline V gene lookup returns CDR1 SGHTA and CDR2 FQGNSA.

V gene TRBV6-6 combines with J gene TRBJ1-2, with unresolved D. V gave up 4 bases and J gave up 5 bases, with 11 bases separating them. The CDR3 contains 13 residues. Germline loops: CDR1 MNHNY, CDR2 SVGAGI (reference sequence). CDR3 DNA sequence: TGTGCCAGCAGTTCACCTGACTCGTATGGCTACACCTTC. As protein: CASSSPDSYGYTF.

V and J are TRBV19 and TRBJ2-5; TRBD2 matches at 7 bases. Germline assignment: CDR1 LNHDA and CDR2 SQIVND (reference sequence). This CDR3 has 13 residues. V was clipped by 7 bases and J by 4 bases; unmatched bases: 6. The DNA for the CDR3 is TGTGCCAGTACTCCCGGGAGGAGAGAGACCCAGTACTTC. Protein product: CASTPGRRETQYF.

The CDR3 loop reads CASSYIRDRGLGDTEAFF. For the CDR3, the DNA is TGTGCCAGCAGCTACATCCGGGACAGGGGGCTAGGGGACACTGAAGCTTTCTTT. This chain joins TRBV25-1 and TRBJ1-1; TRBD1 agrees at 12 bases. The V gene's germline CDR1 is MGHDK and CDR2 SYGVNS. Trimming took 6 bases from V and 3 from J; bases not matched to a gene: 14. This CDR3 has 18 residues.

The chain links TRBV5-1 to TRBJ2-5, with 10 bases aligning to TRBD2. CDR1 is SGHRS, CDR2 YFSETQ, per germline. Trimming cost V 3 bases and J 3 bases; bases outside gene matches: 8. CDR3 length: 16 amino acids. CDR3 region: CASSSHGAGGKETQYF. The CDR3, as DNA: TGCGCCAGCAGCTCCCATGGAGCGGGAGGGAAAGAGACCCAGTACTTC.

V gene TRBV30 combines with J gene TRBJ1-4; weak D call: TRBD1 (5 bases). The CDR3 contains 15 residues. Germline-derived CDR1 and CDR2 are GTSNPN and SVGIG (reference sequence). V lost 3 bases to trimming and J lost 10 bases, with 21 bases between them. The CDR3 sequence: CAWRIPGTVIGKLFF. DNA for the CDR3: TGTGCCTGGAGGATCCCCGGGACTGTAATAGGAAAACTGTTTTTT.

The chain recombines TRBV7-9 with TRBJ2-5; no firm D call. Deletions cut 2 bases from V and 1 base from J, with 5 bases between. The germline CDR1 and CDR2 sequences are SEHNR and FQNEAQ (reference sequence). This CDR3 has 13 amino acids. CDR3 residues: CASSLYSQETQYF. For the CDR3, the DNA is TGTGCCAGCAGCTTATACAGCCAAGAGACCCAGTACTTC.

J is TRBJ2-5 and V is TRBV2; 7 bases are a match to TRBD2. The CDR3 extends over 14 amino acids. V lost 6 bases and J lost 9; bases outside the gene matches: 13. CDR1 SNHLY and CDR2 FYNNEI come from the germline V gene. CDR3 sequence: CASSPGTIPWAQYF. The CDR3 nucleotides read TGTGCCAGCAGCCCCGGGACTATTCCTTGGGCCCAGTACTTC.